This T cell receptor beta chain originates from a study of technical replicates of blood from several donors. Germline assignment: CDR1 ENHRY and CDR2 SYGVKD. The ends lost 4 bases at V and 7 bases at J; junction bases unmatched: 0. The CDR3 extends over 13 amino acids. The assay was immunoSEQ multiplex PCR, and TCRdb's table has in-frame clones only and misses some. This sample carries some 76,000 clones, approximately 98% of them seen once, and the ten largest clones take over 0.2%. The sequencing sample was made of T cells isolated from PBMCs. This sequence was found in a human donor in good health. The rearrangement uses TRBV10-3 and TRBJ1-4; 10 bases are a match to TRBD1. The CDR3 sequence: CAISGDRGEKLFF. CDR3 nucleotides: TGTGCCATCAGTGGGGACAGGGGTGAAAAACTGTTTTTT.